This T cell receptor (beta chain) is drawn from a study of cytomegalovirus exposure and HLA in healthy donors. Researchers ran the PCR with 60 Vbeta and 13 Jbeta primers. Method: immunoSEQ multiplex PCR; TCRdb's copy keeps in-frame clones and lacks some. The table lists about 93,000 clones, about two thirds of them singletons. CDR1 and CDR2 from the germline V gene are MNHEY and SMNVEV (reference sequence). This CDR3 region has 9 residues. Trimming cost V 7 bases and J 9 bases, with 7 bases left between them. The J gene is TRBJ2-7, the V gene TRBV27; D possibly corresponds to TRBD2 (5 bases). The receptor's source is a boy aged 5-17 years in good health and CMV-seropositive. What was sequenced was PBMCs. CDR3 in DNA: TGTGCCAGCACCCGGGGGCAGTACTTC. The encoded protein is CASTRGQYF.